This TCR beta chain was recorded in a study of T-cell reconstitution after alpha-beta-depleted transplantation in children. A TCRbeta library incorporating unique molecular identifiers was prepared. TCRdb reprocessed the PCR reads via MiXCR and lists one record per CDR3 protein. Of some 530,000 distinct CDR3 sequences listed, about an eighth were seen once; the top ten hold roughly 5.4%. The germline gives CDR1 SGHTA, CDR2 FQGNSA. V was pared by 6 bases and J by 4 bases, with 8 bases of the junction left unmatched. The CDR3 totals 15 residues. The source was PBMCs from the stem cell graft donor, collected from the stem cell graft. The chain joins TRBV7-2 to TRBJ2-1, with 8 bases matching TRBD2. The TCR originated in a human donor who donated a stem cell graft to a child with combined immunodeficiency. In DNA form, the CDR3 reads TGTGCCAGCAGGTCGGGGCTAGCGGGTTACAATGAGCAGTTCTTC. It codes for CASRSGLAGYNEQFF.